This T cell receptor (beta chain) comes out of a study of cytomegalovirus exposure and HLA in healthy donors. Points on this clone: Its antigen is unidentified.

The CDR3 runs 14 residues. Germline assignment: CDR1 MGHRA and CDR2 YSYEKL. V shed 3 bases and J 3 bases; nucleotides not matched to a gene: 1. Study-level results: The study flagged 150 to 200 TCR beta chains as cytomegalovirus-associated.

Measured with immunoSEQ multiplex PCR; TCRdb has only the in-frame clones, and not every one. The sample holds 300,000 to 450,000 clones; about nine tenths are singletons and the top ten take approximately 0.86%. The sequence was obtained from a woman between 18 and 29 years old in good health and CMV-seronegative. The chain joins TRBV4-1 to TRBJ2-7; 11 nucleotides align to TRBD2. Sequencing was done on a sample of PBMCs. This CDR3 is CASSQGLADYEQYF. The CDR3 nucleotides are TGCGCCAGCAGCCAGGGACTAGCGGACTACGAGCAGTACTTC.